This record looks at one TCR beta chain sequence and its context. The sample is drawn from a study of blood T cell repertoires in COVID-19. Study as a whole: The study drew acute and convalescent COVID-19 samples from the United States, Italy and Spain.

Some clones are missing from TCRdb's copy, which holds only in-frame ones; the method was immunoSEQ multiplex PCR. The sample has approximately 360,000 clones; 88% are singletons. The CDR3 covers 19 residues. From germline, CDR1 is SGHRS and CDR2 YFSETQ. The trim removed 4 bases at V and 3 bases at J, leaving 18 bases unmatched. J is TRBJ1-4 and V is TRBV5-1, with 7 bases that match TRBD1. The sample consisted of PBMCs or T cells enriched from blood (not recorded which). The clonotype originates from a woman in her twenties or thirties with acute COVID-19. CDR3 in amino acids: CASSQRTGDYKSPNEKLFF. The CDR3 DNA sequence: TGCGCCAGCAGCCAGCGGACAGGAGACTACAAATCCCCTAATGAAAAACTGTTTTTT.